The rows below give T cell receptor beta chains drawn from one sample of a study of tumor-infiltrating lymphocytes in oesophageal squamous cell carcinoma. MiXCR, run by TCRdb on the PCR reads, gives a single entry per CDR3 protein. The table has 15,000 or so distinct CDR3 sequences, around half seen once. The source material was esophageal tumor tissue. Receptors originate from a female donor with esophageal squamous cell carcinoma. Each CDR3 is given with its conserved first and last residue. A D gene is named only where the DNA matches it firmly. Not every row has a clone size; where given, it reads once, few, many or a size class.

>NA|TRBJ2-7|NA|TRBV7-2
TGTGCCAGCAGCTTTCAGGGGATCTCCTACGAGCAGTACTTC
CASSFQGISYEQYF
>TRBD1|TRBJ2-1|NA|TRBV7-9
TGTGCCAGCAGCTCCCGACAGGGGAGTTCCTACAATGAGCAGTTCTTC
CASSSRQGSSYNEQFF
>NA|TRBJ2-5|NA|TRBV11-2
TGTGCCAGCAGCCCGGAGGGAGGAGAGACCCAGTACTTC
CASSPEGGETQYF
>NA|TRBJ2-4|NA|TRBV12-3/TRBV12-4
TGTGCCAGCAGTTTAGCCCCGGGACAAATAGCCAAAAACATTCAGTACTTC
CASSLAPGQIAKNIQYF
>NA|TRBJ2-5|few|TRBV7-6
TGTGCCAGCAGCGCTAACTCCTATAATTCACCCCTCCACTTC
CASSANSYNSPLHF
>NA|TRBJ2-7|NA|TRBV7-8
TGTGCCAGCAGCTTAGAGGGCAAGTCCTACGAGCAGTACTTC
CASSLEGKSYEQYF
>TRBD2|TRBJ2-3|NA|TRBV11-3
TGTGCCAGCAGCTTATCTGGGACTAGCGTCACAGATACGCAGTATTTT
CASSLSGTSVTDTQYF
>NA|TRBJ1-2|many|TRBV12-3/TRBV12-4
TGTGCCAGCAGTCGTCCGCCGGAATTCTTCTTC
CASSRPPEFFF
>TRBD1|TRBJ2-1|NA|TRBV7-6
TGTGCCAGCAGCTTGACAGGGGTATACTACAATGAGCAGTTCTTC
CASSLTGVYYNEQFF
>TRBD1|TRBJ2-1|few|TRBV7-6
TGTGCCAGCAGCTCTCGCCCCGACAGGGGGCGGGGTGAGCAGTTCTTC
CASSSRPDRGRGEQFF
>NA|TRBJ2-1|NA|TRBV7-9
TGTGCTAGCAGCTTAATAGCATCGGGTGAGCAGTTCTTC
CASSLIASGEQFF
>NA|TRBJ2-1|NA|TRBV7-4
TGTGCCAGCAGCTTACTAAGGGGGGCAGGCTCCTACAATGAGCAGTTCTTC
CASSLLRGAGSYNEQFF
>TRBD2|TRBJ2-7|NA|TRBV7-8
TGTGCCAGCAGCCGCACTAGCGGGAGTGGGTACGAGCAGTACTTC
CASSRTSGSGYEQYF
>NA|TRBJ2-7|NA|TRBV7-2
TGTGCCAGCAGCACAGCCTCGGACAGCGCCTACGAGCAGTACTTC
CASSTASDSAYEQYF
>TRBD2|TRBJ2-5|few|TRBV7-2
TGTGCCAGCAGCTCTCGACTAGCGGGAGGTCACGAGACCCAGTACTTC
CASSSRLAGGHETQYF
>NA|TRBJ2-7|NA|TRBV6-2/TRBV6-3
TGTGCCAGCAGTTACTCTAAGGGACGGAGATCGGACGAGCAGTACTTC
CASSYSKGRRSDEQYF
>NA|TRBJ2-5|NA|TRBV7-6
TGTGCTAGCAGCCTATCCACAGGGGGGGGGACCCAGTACTTC
CASSLSTGGGTQYF
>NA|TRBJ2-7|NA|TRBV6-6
TGTGCCAGCAGGGCCAGGGAGGCCTCCTACGAGCAGTACTTC
CASRAREASYEQYF
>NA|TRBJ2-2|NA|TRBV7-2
TGTGCCAGCAGCCTGTTCCCGGAGGAGCTGTTTTTT
CASSLFPEELFF
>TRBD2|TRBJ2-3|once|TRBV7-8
TGTGCCAGCAGCTTGGAGGGCGGGAGCGGGGTAGATACGCAGTATTTT
CASSLEGGSGVDTQYF
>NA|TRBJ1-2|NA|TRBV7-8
TGTGCCAGCAGCTTAGTGCCCGGTTCTAACTATGGCTACACCTTC
CASSLVPGSNYGYTF
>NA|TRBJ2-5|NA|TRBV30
TGTGCCCTGCTCAGGTACAATGAGCAGTACTTC
CALLRYNEQYF
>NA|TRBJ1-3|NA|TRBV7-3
TGTGCCAGCAGCTCACAGGAAACGAGCTCTGGAAACACCATATATTTT
CASSSQETSSGNTIYF
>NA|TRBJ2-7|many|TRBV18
TGTGCCAGCTCACCTAAAAGGGGGTCGGGCGAGCAGTACTTC
CASSPKRGSGEQYF
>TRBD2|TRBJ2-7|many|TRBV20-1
TGCAGTGTGAGCGGGAGAACCTACGAGCAGTACTTC
CSVSGRTYEQYF
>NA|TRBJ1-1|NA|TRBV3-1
TGTGCCAGCAGCCTAACCAGGGAGACTGAAGCTTTCTTT
CASSLTRETEAFF
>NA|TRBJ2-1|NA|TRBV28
TGTGCCAGCAGTTTAAACCCGGGGACAAGTGATGAGCAGTTCTTC
CASSLNPGTSDEQFF
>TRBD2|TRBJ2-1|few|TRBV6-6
TGTGCCAGCAGTTACGGAAGGTGGCGGGGCGGGAGGGACTACAATGAGCAGTTCTTC
CASSYGRWRGGRDYNEQFF
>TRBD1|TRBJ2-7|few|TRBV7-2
TGTGCCAGCAGCTCCGGACAGGTCTCCTACGAGCAGTACTTC
CASSSGQVSYEQYF
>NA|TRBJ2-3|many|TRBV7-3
TGTGCCAGCAGCCCGTCCTACCTAGGCACAGATACGCAGTATTTT
CASSPSYLGTDTQYF
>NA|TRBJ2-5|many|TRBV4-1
TGCGCCAGCAGCCAAGCAGGTAGGAACAGACAAGAGACCCAGTACTTC
CASSQAGRNRQETQYF
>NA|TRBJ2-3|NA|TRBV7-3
TGTGCCAGCAGCTTAATTGCGCGGGAAGGTACGCAGTATTTT
CASSLIAREGTQYF
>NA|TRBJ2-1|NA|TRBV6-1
TGTGCCAGCAGTGACCGGGACATCAATGAGCAGTTCTTC
CASSDRDINEQFF